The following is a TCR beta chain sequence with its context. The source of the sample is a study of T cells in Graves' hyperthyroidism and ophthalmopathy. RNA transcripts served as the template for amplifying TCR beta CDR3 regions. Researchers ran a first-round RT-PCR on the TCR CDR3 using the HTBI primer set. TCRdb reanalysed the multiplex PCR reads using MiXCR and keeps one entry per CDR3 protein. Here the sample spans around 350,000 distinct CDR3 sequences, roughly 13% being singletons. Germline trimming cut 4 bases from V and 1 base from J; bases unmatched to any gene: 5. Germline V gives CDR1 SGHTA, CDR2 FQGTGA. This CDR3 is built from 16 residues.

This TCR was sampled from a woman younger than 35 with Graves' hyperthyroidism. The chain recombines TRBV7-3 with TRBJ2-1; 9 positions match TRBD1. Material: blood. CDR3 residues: CASSSRGTGSYNEQFF. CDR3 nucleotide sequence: TGTGCCAGCAGCTCACGCGGGACAGGGTCCTACAATGAGCAGTTCTTC.